The 26 T cell receptor beta chains below were found in one sample sequenced in a study of prognosis after radiotherapy for stage I lung cancer (dated by TCRdb to the early 2020s). The sequencing machine was an Illumina HiSeq 3000. Two rounds of multiplex PCR were used to amplify the TCR beta CDR3 region from genomic DNA. In the first PCR round, primers specific to each TRBV and TRBJ gene were used, and the primer sequences were filed in Chinese patent CN105087789A. TCRdb redid the processing of the public reads, applying fastp at Q25 and MiXCR, and retained in-frame beta chains. Each entry merges the rows of one CDR3 protein and shows their most common DNA and genes. Counted in this sample were about 51,000 distinct CDR3 sequences; 30% to 35% of them appeared once. Jointly, the top ten make up just under 9.5% of the sample. The material was PBMCs, obtained before or after stereotactic body radiation therapy (not recorded which). The receptors shown here come from a donor aged 50 or older with non-small cell lung cancer.

This clonotype was counted a single time. V gene TRBV11-3 combines with J gene TRBJ2-2; the D gene is possibly TRBD2 (5 bases). Per germline, CDR1 SGHNT and CDR2 YENEEA. The CDR3 contains 14 residues. Trimming took 3 bases from V and 17 from J, leaving 22 bases between them. CDR3 sequence (DNA): TGTGCCAGCAGCTTCGGGCGGAACACCGGGGATCTTTTTTTT. It specifies CASSFGRNTGDLFF. The variable domain in full, with the rest retrieved from reference TRBV11-3 and TRBJ2-2, is EAGVVQSPRYKIIEKKQPVAFWCNPISGHNTLYWYLQNLGQGPELLIRYENEEAVDDSQLPKDRFSAERLKGVDSTLKIQPAELGDSAVYLCASSFGRNTGDLFFGEGSRLTVL.

In its sample, this clonotype was seen many times. The V and J genes are TRBV3-2 and TRBJ2-3; the table's D gene call, TRBD1, was not cross checked with the DNA. TRBV3-2 corresponds to a pseudogene. The CDR3 is made up of 16 amino acids. The CDR3 region has the DNA TGTGCCAGCAGCCAGACGCCGGGGGGGTTGGGGGATACGCAGTATTTT. Translated, it gives CASSQTPGGLGDTQYF.

To note about this clonotype: With a much larger clone just one base away, this may be a read error. The rearrangement links TRBV20-1 to TRBJ2-5; 7 bases match TRBD1. The CDR3 runs 13 residues. Germline lookup yields CDR1 DFQATT and CDR2 SNEGSKA (reference sequence). The CDR3 bases are TGCGCTCAGAAGGGGGCCATGGCTGAGACCCAGTACTTC. Translating it yields CAQKGAMAETQYF.

About this clonotype: A single base is all that separates this from a far larger clone, so a read error is likely. The chain couples TRBV6-9 to TRBJ1-5; D possibly corresponds to TRBD1 (5 bases). The CDR3 is made up of 13 amino acids. CDR1 is MNHGY and CDR2 is SVAAGI in the germline V gene. V was shortened by 4 bases and J by 3 bases, with 7 bases between the two germline ends. The CDR3 sequence is CASSSGTNQPQHF. The CDR3 DNA follows: TGTGCCAGCAGTTCAGGGACCAATCAGCCCCAGCATTTT.

This clonotype was found many times. The rearrangement links TRBV6-5 to TRBJ1-3, with a weak D call TRBD1 (5 bases). Germline V gives CDR1 MNHEY, CDR2 SVGAGI. The CDR3 runs 15 residues. With 2 bases removed from V and 1 base from J, the gap between germline ends came to 9 bases. This chain's CDR3 is CASSYDRKSGNTIYF. The CDR3 DNA sequence: TGTGCCAGCAGTTACGACAGAAAGTCTGGAAACACCATATATTTT.

This clonotype came up once. This could be a read error, since a much larger clone is one nucleotide away. The chain joins TRBV9 to TRBJ2-5; 9 nucleotides agree with TRBD2. CDR1 and CDR2 from the germline V gene are SGDLS and YYNGEE. J gave up 1 base and V 6 bases, and 16 bases lay outside the gene matches. This CDR3 comprises 18 residues. In DNA, the CDR3 is TGTGCCAGCATCCCCGGACTAGCGCGCCGACGAGTCCAAGAGACCCAGTACTTC. Protein sequence: CASIPGLARRRVQETQYF.

V gene TRBV6-2 or TRBV6-3 combines with J gene TRBJ2-2, with no clear D. V was shortened by 2 bases and J by 0 bases, with 7 bases between the two germline ends. Germline V gives CDR1 MNHEY, CDR2 SVGEGT. The CDR3 sequence is 15 residues long. The CDR3 DNA reads as TGTGCCAGCAGTTACACACGTGCGAACACCGGGGAGCTGTTTTTT. Its translation is CASSYTRANTGELFF.

This chain connects TRBV2 to TRBJ1-1; 10 nucleotides align to TRBD1. This CDR3 is built from 11 residues. With V trimmed by 7 bases and J by 13 bases, 6 bases remained unmatched. The germline gives CDR1 SNHLY, CDR2 FYNNEI. The CDR3 DNA follows: TGTGCCAGCAATCCGGGACAGGGGTTTTTCTTT. Translation: CASNPGQGFFF. Looking up the rest from reference TRBV2 and TRBJ1-1 gives the full variable domain: EPEVTQTPSHQVTQMGQEVILRCVPISNHLYFYWYRQILGQKVEFLVSFYNNEISEKSEIFDDQFSVERPDGSNFTLKIRSTKLEDSAMYFCASNPGQGFFFGQGTRLTVV.

The table lists this clonotype with many counts. The V call is TRBV9, the J call TRBJ2-7; D gene ambiguous. The CDR3 has 16 residues. The V end lost 3 bases, the J end lost 0 bases, and 16 bases lay between the germline ends. The germline CDR1 and CDR2 sequences are SGDLS and YYNGEE. The chain's CDR3 is CASSAHPSDHSYEQYF. The CDR3 nucleotides read TGTGCCAGCAGCGCCCACCCTTCTGATCACTCCTACGAGCAGTACTTC.

The table lists this clonotype with many counts. V gene TRBV19 combines with J gene TRBJ1-5; D unclear. Per the germline V gene, CDR1 is LNHDA and CDR2 is SQIVND (reference sequence). Between the trimmed V and J ends, which lost 4 bases and 6 bases, there was a span of 13 bases. This CDR3 has 14 residues. The DNA of the CDR3 is TGTGCCAGTAGTAAAGGGAGCTTAGGTCAGCCCCAGCATTTT. Its protein is CASSKGSLGQPQHF.

In this sample, this clonotype turned up many times. CDR3 bases: TGTGCCAGCAGTCCCCGGGACAGGGGCAAAACCGGGGAGCTGTTTTTT. Its protein product is CASSPRDRGKTGELFF. The chain uses TRBV27 and TRBJ2-2; 10 positions match TRBD1. The CDR3 runs to 16 residues. CDR1 is MNHEY, CDR2 SMNVEV, per germline (reference sequence). J was trimmed by 5 bases and V by 5 bases; bases with no gene match: 8.

Worth noting for this clonotype: This may stem from a read error, because a much larger clone lies one nucleotide away. The CDR3 region is CANSGQNLYQETQYF. In nucleotides, the CDR3 is TGTGCCAACAGCGGACAAAACCTGTACCAAGAGACCCAGTACTTC. The chain couples TRBV6-2 or TRBV6-3 to TRBJ2-5, with D tentatively TRBD1 or TRBD2 (5 bases each). This CDR3 region has 15 residues. The V end lost 10 bases, the J end lost 0 bases, and 18 bases lay between the germline ends. CDR1 and CDR2 (germline): MNHEY, SVGEGT.

In the case of this clonotype: Germline is not matched at one junction end, which may reflect a read error. The chain carries TRBV2 and TRBJ1-2; no clear D gene. There are 10 residues in the CDR3. Germline-derived CDR1 and CDR2 are SNHLY and FYNNEI. CDR3: CASSGSPLPF. The CDR3 DNA sequence: TGTGCCAGCAGTGGATCTCCTTTACCCTTC.

This clonotype was recorded at least ten times. This rearrangement joins TRBV6-1 to TRBJ2-7; D unresolved. Germline V gene lookup returns CDR1 MNHNS and CDR2 SASEGT. Trimming cost V 6 bases and J 1 base, with 13 bases left between them. There are 14 residues in the CDR3. The CDR3 bases are TGTGCCAGCAGCCTACCGTTGGGGTCCTACGAGCAGTACTTC. It is translated as CASSLPLGSYEQYF.

This clonotype has at least ten counts. The gene calls are TRBV7-9 and TRBJ2-5; 11 bases map to TRBD2. V shed 6 bases and J 5 bases; nucleotides not matched to a gene: 5. The germline V gene has CDR1 SEHNR and CDR2 FQNEAQ (reference sequence). There are 14 residues in the CDR3. In DNA, the CDR3 is TGTGCCAGCAGTAGCGGGAGGGCCGGGGAGACCCAGTACTTC. This gives the protein CASSSGRAGETQYF. Looking up the rest from reference TRBV7-9 and TRBJ2-5 gives the full variable domain: DTGVSQNPRHKITKRGQNVTFRCDPISEHNRLYWYRQTLGQGPEFLTYFQNEAQLEKSRLLSDRFSAERPKGSFSTLEIQRTEQGDSAMYLCASSSGRAGETQYFGPGTRLLVL.

The chain carries TRBV15 and TRBJ2-7; no clear D gene. V was cut by 0 bases and J by 3 bases, with 15 bases left in between. The CDR3 covers 16 residues. CDR1 is LNHNV, CDR2 YYDKDF, per germline (reference sequence). The CDR3 loop is CATSRDLTGKGYEQYF. The CDR3 DNA is TGTGCCACCAGCAGAGACCTTACCGGAAAGGGCTACGAGCAGTACTTC.

This clonotype was found a few times. The gene calls are TRBV9 and TRBJ1-4; D gene ambiguous. Germline CDR1 and CDR2: SGDLS and YYNGEE. CDR3 size: 14 residues. The ends were cut back, 3 bases at V and 6 bases at J, with 12 bases in the middle. The CDR3 is CASSGISGDEKLFF. CDR3 sequence (DNA): TGTGCCAGCAGCGGAATATCGGGAGATGAAAAACTGTTTTTT.

The DNA for the CDR3 is TGTGCCAGCAGCCACGTGGGGGGATACACTGAAGCTTTCTTT. Its translation: CASSHVGGYTEAFF. V gene TRBV13 combines with J gene TRBJ1-1; TRBD1 is a possible D gene (5 bases). Germline-derived CDR1 and CDR2 are PRHDT and FYEKMQ (reference sequence). The CDR3 has 14 amino acids. The V gene lost 5 bases and the J gene lost 3 bases, with 13 bases spanning the gap.

This clonotype was recorded many times. The V and J genes are TRBV7-2 and TRBJ2-3; D remains unclear. Germline V gene data show CDR1 as SGHTA and CDR2 as FQGNSA. The CDR3 spans 14 residues. Deletions cut 1 base from V and 1 base from J, with 6 bases between. The CDR3 coding sequence is TGTGCCAGCAGCTTAGACGCGGGCACAGATACGCAGTATTTT. It encodes CASSLDAGTDTQYF.

This clonotype has at least ten counts. The DNA of the CDR3 is TGTGCCAGCAGTTCTTATGCGGGCGAAGCTTTCTTT. This sequence encodes CASSSYAGEAFF. This chain connects TRBV6-2 or TRBV6-3 to TRBJ1-1, with D unresolved. The CDR3 covers 12 residues. Germline lookup yields CDR1 MNHEY and CDR2 SVGEGT. Trimming shortened V by 4 bases and J by 8 bases, and 11 bases separated the two germline ends.

This clonotype was observed at least ten times. The chain employs TRBV6-2 or TRBV6-3 and TRBJ1-6; D is possibly TRBD1 (5 bases). The CDR3 consists of 15 residues. Per germline, CDR1 MNHEY and CDR2 SVGEGT. The V and J ends lost 4 bases and 16 bases respectively, with 23 bases between them. The CDR3 here is CASSFGRGVTGELHF. CDR3 DNA sequence: TGTGCCAGCAGTTTCGGTCGGGGGGTTACTGGGGAGCTCCACTTT.

This clonotype has ten or more counts. The chain employs TRBV6-4 and TRBJ2-3; D possibly corresponds to TRBD2 (6 bases). The germline V and J ends were trimmed by 3 bases and 6 bases, with 19 bases remaining between them. Germline-derived CDR1 and CDR2 are MRHNA and SNTAGT. CDR3 length equals 16 residues. In DNA form, the CDR3 reads TGTGCCAGCAGTGAAGGGCTGGGGCTAGCGCCTGATACGCAGTATTTT. It codes for CASSEGLGLAPDTQYF.

Notes on this clonotype: A much larger clone differs from this one at a single base, so this may be a read error. The chain links TRBV5-4 to TRBJ1-1; unclear D gene. Germline V gene data show CDR1 as SGHNT and CDR2 as YYREEE (reference sequence). CDR3 length equals 14 residues. V was shortened by 1 base and J by 8 bases, with 15 bases between the two germline ends. The DNA for the CDR3 is TGTGCCAGCAGCTTGACAGAGAGCATTATAGAAGCTTTCTTT. Translation: CASSLTESIIEAFF.

This clonotype was detected ten times or more. The V and J genes are TRBV15 and TRBJ1-5; unclear D gene. This CDR3 contains 14 residues. Between the trimmed V and J ends, which lost 1 base and 5 bases, there was a span of 9 bases. Germline CDR1 and CDR2: LNHNV and YYDKDF (reference sequence). The CDR3 bases are TGTGCCACCAGCAGAGGCACAGACTATCAGCCCCAGCATTTT. Its translation: CATSRGTDYQPQHF.

The sample holds many counts of this clonotype. This chain joins TRBV6-1 and TRBJ2-1, with 7 bases identical to TRBD1. The CDR3 loop spans 15 amino acids. Looked up from germline, CDR1 is MNHNS and CDR2 is SASEGT. V trimming: 3 bases; J trimming: 7 bases; junction bases outside the gene matches: 9. The CDR3 DNA reads TGTGCCAGCAGTGACTCGAGACAGGGTGGTAATGAGCAGTTCTTC. This gives the protein CASSDSRQGGNEQFF.

This clonotype has at least ten counts. The chain has TRBV29-1 and TRBJ1-2; D is unclear. Between the trimmed V and J ends, which lost 3 bases and 8 bases, there was a span of 19 bases. CDR3 size: 14 residues. Germline V gene data show CDR1 as SQVTM and CDR2 as ANQGSEA. CDR3 region: CSVERDRTDGGYTF. CDR3 DNA: TGCAGCGTTGAGAGGGATCGAACAGACGGAGGCTACACCTTC.